The rows below give T cell receptor beta chains drawn from one sample of a study of PD-L1 blockade in urothelial cancer. Method: immunoSEQ multiplex PCR; TCRdb's copy keeps in-frame clones and lacks some. The sample lists about 82,000 clones, 82% occurring once. Sequenced material: PBMCs, taken around atezolizumab (anti-PD-L1) treatment. The receptor source for this set is a man in his 70s with urothelial cancer. Each CDR3 is given with its conserved first and last residue. The D gene is left open where the match is weak. Size is stated for part of the rows, as once, few or many counts, or as a class when the clone is expanded.

DNA: TGCAGTGGCGGGGCTAGCGGGCAGTACCAAGAGACCCAGTACTTC; CDR3: CSGGASGQYQETQYF; J: TRBJ2-5; size: .; D: TRBD2; V: TRBV29-1
DNA: TGTGCCAGCAGTACACAGGGATTGGGGACTGAAGCTTTCTTT; CDR3: CASSTQGLGTEAFF; J: TRBJ1-1; size: .; D: .; V: TRBV6-1
DNA: TGCGCCAGCTCCGGGACAAATAACTATGGCTACACCTTC; CDR3: CASSGTNNYGYTF; J: TRBJ1-2; size: .; D: .; V: TRBV5-1
DNA: TGTGCCAGCAGCTTAGCAGCGGGAACCTACAATGAGCAGTTCTTC; CDR3: CASSLAAGTYNEQFF; J: TRBJ2-1; size: .; D: TRBD2; V: TRBV7-3
DNA: TGTGCCAGCACTCCCCGGGACAGGGCTGGCTACACCTTC; CDR3: CASTPRDRAGYTF; J: TRBJ1-2; size: .; D: TRBD1; V: TRBV19
DNA: TGTGCCAGCACCGTGGGAGGTGGCTATGGCTACACCTTC; CDR3: CASTVGGGYGYTF; J: TRBJ1-2; size: few; D: .; V: TRBV5-6
DNA: TGTGCCATCAGGCAGGGTCCTCTAAACACTGAAGCTTTCTTT; CDR3: CAIRQGPLNTEAFF; J: TRBJ1-1; size: few; D: .; V: TRBV10-3
DNA: TGTGCCAGCAGTTTCCGGGACAGGACCCTCTATGGCTACACCTTC; CDR3: CASSFRDRTLYGYTF; J: TRBJ1-2; size: .; D: TRBD1; V: TRBV28
DNA: TGTGCCTGGAGTGGGGACAGGATGGCTGGGCAGCCCCAGCATTTT; CDR3: CAWSGDRMAGQPQHF; J: TRBJ1-5; size: .; D: TRBD1; V: TRBV30
DNA: TGTGCCAGCAGGCGGCGGCAACAGGGTCGGACCGGGGAGCTGTTTTTT; CDR3: CASRRRQQGRTGELFF; J: TRBJ2-2; size: .; D: .; V: TRBV7-8
DNA: TGTGCCAGCAGCCCCAACCAGCGGGGGAGCTCCTACGAGCAGTACTTC; CDR3: CASSPNQRGSSYEQYF; J: TRBJ2-7; size: .; D: TRBD2; V: TRBV7-9
DNA: TGTGCCAGCAGCCCCAGCCCTCTAGCGGGCGCCTACGAGCAGTACTTC; CDR3: CASSPSPLAGAYEQYF; J: TRBJ2-7; size: once; D: TRBD2; V: TRBV7-2
DNA: TGTGCCAGCAGCTTAGGGACAGGGCTTTCACCCCTCCACTTT; CDR3: CASSLGTGLSPLHF; J: TRBJ1-6; size: few; D: TRBD1; V: TRBV11-2
DNA: TGTGCCAGCAGTTTGACAGGGACTGGAAACACCATATATTTT; CDR3: CASSLTGTGNTIYF; J: TRBJ1-3; size: .; D: TRBD1; V: TRBV6-6
DNA: TGTGCCAGCAGCCAGGATTCCCAGCGGGGGGTGTGGAATGAGCAGTTCTTC; CDR3: CASSQDSQRGVWNEQFF; J: TRBJ2-1; size: .; D: TRBD2; V: TRBV4-2
DNA: TGTGCCAGCAGCTTCGGACAGAACTTTCCTTCGTTTAATGAAAAACTGTTTTTT; CDR3: CASSFGQNFPSFNEKLFF; J: TRBJ1-4; size: .; D: .; V: TRBV7-9
DNA: TGTGCCAGCAGCTTGGATCAGGGGGCAGGAGAAAAACTGTTTTTT; CDR3: CASSLDQGAGEKLFF; J: TRBJ1-4; size: .; D: TRBD1; V: TRBV5-5
DNA: TGTGCCAGCAGCAACTCCAAAAACTTTCCGGCCCTCATCAGGGAGCAGTACTTC; CDR3: CASSNSKNFPALIREQYF; J: TRBJ2-7; size: .; D: .; V: TRBV21-1
DNA: TGCGCCAGCAGCCAAGGAACAGGGTGGGTAGGCGAGCAGTACTTC; CDR3: CASSQGTGWVGEQYF; J: TRBJ2-7; size: once; D: .; V: TRBV4-3
DNA: TGTGCCACGACGGGACTAGCGGGGGAAGATACGCAGTATTTT; CDR3: CATTGLAGEDTQYF; J: TRBJ2-3; size: few; D: TRBD2; V: TRBV6-5
DNA: TGTGCCAGCAGCAAGGAGACAGGGGAGGGCACTGAAGCTTTCTTT; CDR3: CASSKETGEGTEAFF; J: TRBJ1-1; size: .; D: TRBD1; V: TRBV7-9
DNA: TGTGCCAGCAGCTCCCAGGACAGCTGGCGGGGCTACACCTTC; CDR3: CASSSQDSWRGYTF; J: TRBJ1-2; size: once; D: .; V: TRBV9
DNA: TGTGCCAGCAGCTGGTCTAGCGGGGGTATAGATACGCAGTATTTT; CDR3: CASSWSSGGIDTQYF; J: TRBJ2-3; size: .; D: TRBD2; V: TRBV7-3
DNA: TGTGCTAGTGGTTCCGGTGGGGGGGCCCCCTACGAGCAGTACTTC; CDR3: CASGSGGGAPYEQYF; J: TRBJ2-7; size: .; D: .; V: TRBV12-5
DNA: TGTGCCAGCAGCCAAGACGGACACCGGACTAGCGGGAGGGCAGATACGCAGTATTTT; CDR3: CASSQDGHRTSGRADTQYF; J: TRBJ2-3; size: .; D: TRBD2; V: TRBV4-2
DNA: TGTGCCAGCAGTTCCCCCGGCAGGGTCTACGAGCAGTACTTC; CDR3: CASSSPGRVYEQYF; J: TRBJ2-7; size: .; D: .; V: TRBV6-5
DNA: TGTGCCAGCAGCTCCTTAGAGGGCGAGCAGTTCTTC; CDR3: CASSSLEGEQFF; J: TRBJ2-1; size: .; D: .; V: TRBV7-2
DNA: TGTGCCAGCGGGCGGACTAGCGGAAAAGAGACCCAGTACTTC; CDR3: CASGRTSGKETQYF; J: TRBJ2-5; size: few; D: TRBD2; V: TRBV2
DNA: TGTGCCAGCTCACCCCCACAGGGGGTTGGCGGCGAAGCTTTCTTT; CDR3: CASSPPQGVGGEAFF; J: TRBJ1-1; size: .; D: TRBD1; V: TRBV18
DNA: TGTGCCAGCAACCCGGTCCTGAACACTGAAGCTTTCTTT; CDR3: CASNPVLNTEAFF; J: TRBJ1-1; size: .; D: .; V: TRBV6-1
DNA: TGTGCCAGCAGCGTAGACGGTAGCAATCAGCCCCAGCATTTT; CDR3: CASSVDGSNQPQHF; J: TRBJ1-5; size: .; D: .; V: TRBV9
DNA: TGTGCCAGCAGCTTGACATTATCTAGCGGGAGGCTCCTACCCTACGAGCAGTACTTC; CDR3: CASSLTLSSGRLLPYEQYF; J: TRBJ2-7; size: .; D: TRBD2; V: TRBV5-4
DNA: TGTGCCATCAGTGACTTGGACAGGGAGTATGGCTACACCTTC; CDR3: CAISDLDREYGYTF; J: TRBJ1-2; size: .; D: TRBD1; V: TRBV10-3
DNA: TGTGCCAGCTCACAGACTACGACTAGCGGGAGTGATACGCAGTATTTT; CDR3: CASSQTTTSGSDTQYF; J: TRBJ2-3; size: .; D: TRBD2; V: TRBV18
DNA: TGTGCCAGCAGCTTAGCGGGACGCTGGGGGGATGAGCAGTTCTTC; CDR3: CASSLAGRWGDEQFF; J: TRBJ2-1; size: few; D: .; V: TRBV7-6
DNA: TGTGCCAGCAGCTTGGGCAGGGGTGATGAAAAACTGTTTTTT; CDR3: CASSLGRGDEKLFF; J: TRBJ1-4; size: few; D: .; V: TRBV7-9
DNA: TGTGCCAGCATGGAGGCCTACGAGCAGTACTTC; CDR3: CASMEAYEQYF; J: TRBJ2-7; size: .; D: .; V: TRBV2
DNA: TGTGCCATTCGTAATCACTATGGCTACACCTTC; CDR3: CAIRNHYGYTF; J: TRBJ1-2; size: once; D: .; V: TRBV6-6
DNA: TGTGCCAGCAGCGCTACCGACAGGGTATATTCGGGCTACACCTTC; CDR3: CASSATDRVYSGYTF; J: TRBJ1-2; size: .; D: TRBD1; V: TRBV7-2
DNA: TGCAGCGTATCTTTTGGGGGAGGGAAAAACAATGAGCAGTTCTTC; CDR3: CSVSFGGGKNNEQFF; J: TRBJ2-1; size: .; D: TRBD2; V: TRBV29-1
DNA: TGTGCCATCAGTGGGGCAGTCAACACTGAAGCTTTCTTT; CDR3: CAISGAVNTEAFF; J: TRBJ1-1; size: few; D: .; V: TRBV10-3
DNA: TGTGCCAGCAGCGCCGACAGGGAGGTGGCTGGGGCCAACGTCCTGACTTTC; CDR3: CASSADREVAGANVLTF; J: TRBJ2-6; size: .; D: .; V: TRBV9
DNA: TGCGCCAGCAGCCAAGATCCGACTAGCGGGAGCAGGAGTGAGCAGTTCTTC; CDR3: CASSQDPTSGSRSEQFF; J: TRBJ2-1; size: .; D: TRBD2; V: TRBV4-1
DNA: TGTGCCAGCAGCTTAACGGGACTAGCGGGGCACGAGCAGTACTTC; CDR3: CASSLTGLAGHEQYF; J: TRBJ2-7; size: .; D: TRBD2; V: TRBV7-3
DNA: TGTGCCAGCAGCCCCTCCAACTGGAGAGGGTACTTC; CDR3: CASSPSNWRGYF; J: TRBJ2-7; size: .; D: .; V: TRBV25-1
DNA: TGTGCCAGCAGTGGGGGGCAGGGGGCTAATCAGCCCCAGCATTTT; CDR3: CASSGGQGANQPQHF; J: TRBJ1-5; size: .; D: TRBD1; V: TRBV5-6
DNA: TGTGCCAGCAGGCGGGTGGTATCGTTCGCTAATGAAAAACTGTTTTTT; CDR3: CASRRVVSFANEKLFF; J: TRBJ1-4; size: .; D: .; V: TRBV28
DNA: TGTGCCAGCAGCCCAGCCTCCACAGGCCTGTGGACTGAAGCTTTCTTT; CDR3: CASSPASTGLWTEAFF; J: TRBJ1-1; size: .; D: .; V: TRBV11-2
DNA: TGTGCCAGCAGTCCATTCCAGGGGGACCTCGGCGAGCAGTACTTC; CDR3: CASSPFQGDLGEQYF; J: TRBJ2-7; size: once; D: TRBD1; V: TRBV2
DNA: TGCGCCAGCAGTTACAGGGCGGTCTGCGAAAAACTGTTTTTT; CDR3: CASSYRAVCEKLFF; J: TRBJ1-4; size: once; D: .; V: TRBV10-1
DNA: TGTGCCAGCTCACCACCCGGTAGGGACAGGGGGCGTCTAACTGAAGCTTTCTTT; CDR3: CASSPPGRDRGRLTEAFF; J: TRBJ1-1; size: .; D: TRBD1; V: TRBV18
DNA: TGCGCCAGCAGCCCCCTCTCTAGCGACGAGCAGTACTTC; CDR3: CASSPLSSDEQYF; J: TRBJ2-7; size: .; D: .; V: TRBV5-1
DNA: TGTGCCAGCAGCCTACTAGCGGGCGGGGACAATGAGCAGTTCTTC; CDR3: CASSLLAGGDNEQFF; J: TRBJ2-1; size: .; D: TRBD2; V: TRBV7-9
DNA: TGCGCCAGCAGCCCCTCGGGGGAGAACACTGAAGCTTTCTTT; CDR3: CASSPSGENTEAFF; J: TRBJ1-1; size: .; D: .; V: TRBV5-1
DNA: TGTGCCAGCAGCGTGGGACAGGTCAACTACGAGCAGTACTTC; CDR3: CASSVGQVNYEQYF; J: TRBJ2-7; size: .; D: TRBD1; V: TRBV11-2
DNA: TGTGCCAGCAGCCCCCAGACCTACGAGCAGTACTTC; CDR3: CASSPQTYEQYF; J: TRBJ2-7; size: .; D: .; V: TRBV7-2
DNA: TGTGCCAGCAGATTTGGGACTAGCGGGTTTCACAATGAGCAGTTCTTC; CDR3: CASRFGTSGFHNEQFF; J: TRBJ2-1; size: .; D: TRBD2; V: TRBV13
DNA: TGTGCCAGCAGTTACTCGATGCGGGGGGGCCTTAATACGCAGTATTTT; CDR3: CASSYSMRGGLNTQYF; J: TRBJ2-3; size: .; D: TRBD2; V: TRBV6-5
DNA: TGTGCCAGCAGCGACGGGACAGGGGGCTGGGAGCAGTACTTC; CDR3: CASSDGTGGWEQYF; J: TRBJ2-7; size: few; D: TRBD1; V: TRBV7-8
DNA: TGCGCCAGCACCCCCTCCCCCGGGAACTATGGCTACACCTTC; CDR3: CASTPSPGNYGYTF; J: TRBJ1-2; size: .; D: .; V: TRBV5-1